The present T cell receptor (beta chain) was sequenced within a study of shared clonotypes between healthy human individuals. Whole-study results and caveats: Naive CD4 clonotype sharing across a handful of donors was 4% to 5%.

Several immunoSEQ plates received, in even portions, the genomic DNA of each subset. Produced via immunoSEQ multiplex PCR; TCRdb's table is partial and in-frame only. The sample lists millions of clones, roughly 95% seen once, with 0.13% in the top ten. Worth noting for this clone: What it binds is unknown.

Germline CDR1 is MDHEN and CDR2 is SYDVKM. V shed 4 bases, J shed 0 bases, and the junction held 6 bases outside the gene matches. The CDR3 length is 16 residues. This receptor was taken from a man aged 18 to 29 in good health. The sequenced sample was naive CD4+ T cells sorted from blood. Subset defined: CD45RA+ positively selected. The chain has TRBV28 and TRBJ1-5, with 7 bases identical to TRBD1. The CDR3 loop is CASSSPGQFSNQPQHF. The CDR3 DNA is TGTGCCAGCAGTTCCCCGGGACAGTTTAGCAATCAGCCCCAGCATTTT. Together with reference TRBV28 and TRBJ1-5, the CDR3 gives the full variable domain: DVKVTQSSRYLVKRTGEKVFLECVQDMDHENMFWYRQDPGLGLRLIYFSYDVKMKEKGDIPEGYSVSREKKERFSLILESASTNQTSMYLCASSSPGQFSNQPQHFGDGTRLSIL.